Listed here are 29 T cell receptor beta chains from one sample, sequenced in a study of read filtering for tumor transcriptome and immune sequencing. Molecular barcoded adaptors covering alpha/delta and beta/gamma chains were used on approximately 400 ng RNA. TCRdb analysed the reads with MiXCR anew, one entry per CDR3 protein. The profile shows about 19,000 distinct CDR3 sequences, around 20% of them singletons. Sequences were obtained from a population of CD138-negative cells sorted from bone marrow. These receptors all come from a donor at least 40 years old with multiple myeloma.

At least ten counts were recorded for this clonotype. J is TRBJ2-1 and V is TRBV7-8; TRBD2 matches at 8 bases. V was clipped by 4 bases and J by 5 bases; unmatched bases: 7. Germline lookup yields CDR1 SGHVS and CDR2 FQNEAQ. The CDR3 spans 15 residues. The CDR3 loop reads CASSSTQRENNEQFF. As DNA, the CDR3 is TGTGCCAGCAGCTCCACACAGCGGGAGAACAATGAGCAGTTCTTC.

This clonotype was seen ten or more times. V gene TRBV30 combines with J gene TRBJ2-2, with 7 bases matching TRBD1. This CDR3 has 15 residues. V lost 4 bases and J lost 3; bases outside the gene matches: 8. Germline V gene data show CDR1 as GTSNPN and CDR2 as SVGIG (reference sequence). This CDR3 is CAWKPGQRDTGELFF. Here the CDR3 DNA reads TGTGCCTGGAAGCCGGGACAGAGGGACACCGGGGAGCTGTTTTTT. The full variable domain, in which reference TRBV30 and TRBJ2-2 provide the parts outside the CDR3, is SQTIHQWPATLVQPVGSPLSLECTVEGTSNPNLYWYRQAAGRGLQLLFYSVGIGQISSEVPQNLSASRPQDRQFILSSKKLLLSDSGFYLCAWKPGQRDTGELFFGEGSRLTVL.

This clonotype was counted a few times. The chain has TRBV19 and TRBJ2-2; D gene unclear. CDR3 length: 12 residues. CDR1 is LNHDA, CDR2 SQIVND, per germline (reference sequence). Trimming cost V 8 bases and J 6 bases, with 10 bases left between them. In DNA form, the CDR3 reads TGTGCCAGTGGCCCCTATCCCGGGGAGCTGTTTTTT. Amino acid sequence: CASGPYPGELFF.

As to this clonotype: One end of the junction is discordant with germline, which a read error may explain. The J gene is TRBJ2-2, the V gene TRBV11-3, with D possibly matching TRBD2 (6 bases). Germline V gene data show CDR1 as SGHNT and CDR2 as YENEEA. This CDR3 is 18 amino acids long. CDR3 sequence (DNA): TGTGCCAGCAGCTTAGCCCGGTCGTCCGGGAGATACACCGAGGAGCTGTTTTTT. As protein: CASSLARSSGRYTEELFF.

This rearrangement joins TRBV5-1 to TRBJ1-1; TRBD1 is a possible D gene (5 bases). V lost 1 base to trimming and J lost 8 bases, with 15 bases between them. There are 14 residues in the CDR3. Looked up from germline, CDR1 is SGHRS and CDR2 is YFSETQ. The CDR3 loop is CASSLKWGRGEAFF. For the CDR3, the DNA is TGCGCCAGCAGCTTGAAGTGGGGAAGGGGCGAAGCTTTCTTT.

This clonotype has a count of ten or more. The chain employs TRBV7-8 and TRBJ1-1; weak D call: TRBD1 (6 bases). V was pared by 1 base and J by 1 base, with 13 bases between. Germline V lookup: CDR1 SGHVS, CDR2 FQNEAQ. CDR3 length: 16 residues. CDR3 loop: CASSLGGGGRNTEAFF. The CDR3 DNA reads TGTGCCAGCAGCTTAGGGGGAGGGGGTCGGAACACTGAAGCTTTCTTT.

This clonotype was recorded a few times. The chain is built from TRBV20-1 and TRBJ2-7, with 10 nucleotides matching TRBD2. This CDR3 is 13 amino acids long. CDR1 DFQATT and CDR2 SNEGSKA come from the germline V gene (reference sequence). V dropped 6 bases and J dropped 2; count of bases not matched to a gene: 4. Written as DNA, the CDR3 is TGCAGTGCCCTAGCGGGGGAACCCTACGAGCAGTACTTC. This sequence encodes CSALAGEPYEQYF.

This chain links TRBV2 with TRBJ2-3; 7 bases line up with TRBD2. CDR3 length: 16 residues. Germline V gives CDR1 SNHLY, CDR2 FYNNEI. Trimming removed 4 bases from V and 5 bases from J; junction bases left unmatched: 12. CDR3 sequence (DNA): TGTGCCAGCAGTGTGAGGGCGGGAGCTGGTAAAGATACGCAGTATTTT. Residues: CASSVRAGAGKDTQYF.

J is TRBJ2-1 and V is TRBV28, with TRBD2 matching over 9 bases. Germline V gene sequence: CDR1 MDHEN, CDR2 SYDVKM. This CDR3 is built from 14 residues. J gave up 9 bases and V 8 bases, and 11 bases lay outside the gene matches. Here the CDR3 reads CASASYSGSTEQFF. In nucleotides, the CDR3 is TGTGCCAGCGCTTCGTATAGCGGGAGCACTGAGCAGTTCTTC.

Ten or more counts support this clonotype. The chain carries TRBV25-1 and TRBJ2-3, with TRBD2 identical over 7 bases. The CDR3 has 16 amino acids. V trimming: 4 bases; J trimming: 3 bases; junction bases outside the gene matches: 10. CDR1 and CDR2 from the germline V gene are MGHDK and SYGVNS. The CDR3 sequence: CASSGTLGGSTDTQYF. The CDR3 DNA reads TGTGCCAGCAGTGGGACCTTGGGCGGGAGTACAGATACGCAGTATTTT.

The J gene is TRBJ2-7, the V gene TRBV10-2; D call uncertain. Per the germline V gene, CDR1 is WSHSY and CDR2 is SAAADI. The CDR3 covers 16 residues. Deletions cut 8 bases from V and 7 bases from J, with 27 bases between. The CDR3 spells CASPHRVKCKQGEQYF. The CDR3 DNA sequence: TGCGCCAGCCCACACCGGGTGAAGTGTAAACAAGGGGAGCAGTACTTC.

Points on this clonotype: This may be a read error: a much more frequent sequence differs by one nucleotide. The chain recombines TRBV6-4 with TRBJ2-3, with D tentatively TRBD2 (5 bases). The germline gives CDR1 MRHNA, CDR2 SNTAGT. This CDR3 is built from 11 residues. CDR3 DNA: TGTGCCAGCAGCCTCGGGGATACGCGGTATTTT. Translated: CASSLGDTRYF.

This clonotype was counted many times. This chain joins TRBV29-1 and TRBJ2-1; D not certain. The germline gives CDR1 SQVTM, CDR2 ANQGSEA. Trimming took 5 bases from V and 0 from J, leaving 8 bases between them. The CDR3 totals 13 residues. The CDR3 DNA is TGCAGCGTTACCGTGAGCTCCTACAATGAGCAGTTCTTC. This sequence encodes CSVTVSSYNEQFF.

Concerning this clonotype itself: This may come from a read error, since a much larger clone is one base off. The chain is built from TRBV25-1 and TRBJ2-1; the match to TRBD2 covers 13 bases. The length of the CDR3 is 18 residues. Germline-derived CDR1 and CDR2 are MGHDK and SYGVNS. DNA of the CDR3: TGTGCCAGCGGCCTAGGGACTAGCGGGAAACTTTCCTACCATGAGCAGTTCTTC. Its protein product is CASGLGTSGKLSYHEQFF.

J is TRBJ2-5 and V is TRBV30; D possibly corresponds to TRBD2 (5 bases). In germline, CDR1 is GTSNPN, CDR2 SVGIG (reference sequence). The CDR3 extends over 15 amino acids. The V end lost 2 bases, the J end lost 2 bases, and 15 bases lay between the germline ends. This CDR3 is CAWSSGASRQETQYF. Here the CDR3 DNA reads TGTGCCTGGAGTAGCGGCGCTAGCAGACAAGAGACCCAGTACTTC.

This clonotype has ten or more counts. V usage is TRBV16 and J usage is TRBJ2-1; D is unresolved. CDR3 length: 14 residues. The V gene lost 2 bases and the J gene lost 7 bases, with 12 bases spanning the gap. Germline-derived CDR1 and CDR2 are KGHSY and FQNENV. The CDR3 spells CASSQTLVTNEQFF. The CDR3 DNA reads TGTGCCAGCAGCCAAACCCTAGTGACGAATGAGCAGTTCTTC.

On this clonotype itself: A clone one base away is much larger, so this may be a read error. Since the CDR3 does not end with the conserved phenylalanine or tryptophan, this likely comes from a read error. The rearrangement joins TRBV20-1 to TRBJ2-7, with 7 bases that match TRBD1. The trim removed 0 bases at V and 3 bases at J, leaving 5 bases unmatched. CDR3 size: 14 residues. In germline, CDR1 is DFQATT, CDR2 SNEGSKA (reference sequence). CDR3 loop: CSARDGRDSYEQYL. The DNA of the CDR3 is TGCAGTGCTAGAGATGGCCGGGACAGCTACGAGCAGTACCTC.

This clonotype came up a few times. This chain joins TRBV2 and TRBJ2-1, with 7 bases matching TRBD1. CDR1 and CDR2 (germline): SNHLY, FYNNEI. The CDR3 extends over 14 amino acids. Trimming took 8 bases from V and 12 from J; bases not matched to a gene: 16. The CDR3 reads CASGTAILFSGQFF. The CDR3 bases are TGTGCCAGCGGGACAGCCATTCTTTTCAGTGGGCAGTTCTTC.

This clonotype was found many times. The V call is TRBV6-6, the J call TRBJ2-6; D is possibly TRBD2 (6 bases). This CDR3 region has 15 residues. V dropped 6 bases and J dropped 0 bases, with 9 bases sitting between them. The germline gives CDR1 MNHNY, CDR2 SVGAGI (reference sequence). The CDR3, as DNA: TGTGCCAGCAGGATGCGGGGCTCTGGGGCCAACGTCCTGACTTTC. It codes for CASRMRGSGANVLTF.

The chain uses TRBV28 and TRBJ2-7, with D unclear. The CDR3 has 13 amino acids. V was shortened by 3 bases and J by 2 bases, with 8 bases between the two germline ends. The germline CDR1 and CDR2 sequences are MDHEN and SYDVKM. CDR3 nucleotide sequence: TGTGCCAGCAGTTTGGCAGACACCTACGAGCAGTACTTC. It encodes CASSLADTYEQYF.

Turning to this clonotype: A junction end diverges from the germline sequence, so it may reflect a read error. CDR3 DNA sequence: TGCAGCTTCCTGGCGGGACCGAGCACAGATACGCGGTATTTT. It is translated as CSFLAGPSTDTRYF. This sequence joins TRBV29-1 and TRBJ2-3; tentative D call: TRBD2 (6 bases). The CDR3 extends over 14 amino acids. Germline assignment: CDR1 SQVTM and CDR2 ANQGSEA.

The chain carries TRBV7-8 and TRBJ2-7, with 7 positions matching TRBD2. The CDR3 is 13 amino acids. Germline CDR1 is SGHVS and CDR2 is FQNEAQ. V shed 4 bases, J shed 2 bases, and the junction held 2 bases outside the gene matches. CDR3 protein: CASSSTSAYEQYF. The DNA of the CDR3 is TGTGCCAGCAGCTCCACTAGCGCCTACGAGCAGTACTTC.

By sample share, this clonotype is medium-sized. The chain combines TRBV13 with TRBJ2-2; D is ambiguous. Trimming took off 3 bases at V and 1 base at J, with 12 bases between the two ends. This CDR3 spans 16 amino acids. Germline V lookup: CDR1 PRHDT, CDR2 FYEKMQ (reference sequence). For the CDR3, the DNA is TGTGCCAGCAGCTTCGGAGTTTTAAAGAACACCGGGGAGCTGTTTTTT. It specifies CASSFGVLKNTGELFF.

This clonotype was counted ten times or more. This chain links TRBV7-9 with TRBJ2-2, with 7 positions matching TRBD1. The V segment lost 3 bases and the J segment 1 base; nucleotides outside the gene matches: 8. The CDR3 length is 17 residues. In germline, CDR1 is SEHNR, CDR2 FQNEAQ (reference sequence). This chain's CDR3 is CASSFEAGTENTGELFF. The CDR3 DNA reads TGTGCCAGCAGCTTCGAAGCCGGGACAGAGAACACCGGGGAGCTGTTTTTT.

The chain carries TRBV7-8 and TRBJ1-2; D may be TRBD1 (5 bases). The CDR3 sequence is 14 residues long. Between the trimmed V and J ends, which lost 5 bases and 8 bases, there was a span of 18 bases. Per the germline V gene, CDR1 is SGHVS and CDR2 is FQNEAQ. In DNA form, the CDR3 reads TGTGCCAGCAGCCCGAGGACATCAGGGAGCGGCTACACCTTC. This gives the protein CASSPRTSGSGYTF. Together with reference TRBV7-8 and TRBJ1-2, the CDR3 gives the full variable domain: GAGVSQSPRYKVAKRGQDVALRCDPISGHVSLFWYQQALGQGPEFLTYFQNEAQLDKSGLPSDRFFAERPEGSVSTLKIQRTQQEDSAVYLCASSPRTSGSGYTFGSGTRLTVV.

This clonotype is medium-sized in the sample. The rearrangement links TRBV2 to TRBJ2-6; 10 nucleotides match TRBD1. Germline CDR1 SNHLY, CDR2 FYNNEI. V lost 7 bases and J lost 2; bases outside the gene matches: 14. The CDR3 covers 19 residues. DNA of the CDR3: TGTGCCAGCAATACCCAGAGGGGGACAGGGGACCCTGGGGCCAACGTCCTGACTTTC. Encoded protein: CASNTQRGTGDPGANVLTF.

This clonotype was counted many times. J is TRBJ1-1 and V is TRBV9; 7 bases agree with TRBD1. The CDR3 loop spans 16 amino acids. Germline CDR1 is SGDLS and CDR2 is YYNGEE. The V and J ends lost 3 bases and 2 bases, in that order; junction bases with no gene match: 10. The CDR3 coding sequence is TGTGCCAGCAGCGAGACTCTGGGACAGCCAAACACTGAAGCTTTCTTT. Translating it yields CASSETLGQPNTEAFF.

This rearrangement joins TRBV4-2 to TRBJ2-3; perhaps TRBD2 as D (6 bases). This CDR3 is 13 amino acids long. The V end was cut by 11 bases, the J end by 1 base, with 13 bases between. Germline CDR1 LGHNA, CDR2 YNFKEQ. The CDR3 loop is CAAGTLGTDTQYF. CDR3 nucleotide sequence: TGTGCCGCCGGGACTTTAGGCACAGATACGCAGTATTTT.

This clonotype was detected ten times or more. The chain links TRBV10-3 to TRBJ2-5; D may be TRBD1 (6 bases). V was shortened by 3 bases and J by 4 bases, with 6 bases between the two germline ends. The germline gives CDR1 ENHRY, CDR2 SYGVKD. This CDR3 contains 12 residues. The DNA of the CDR3 is TGTGCCATCAGTGAAGGGGGAGAGACCCAGTACTTC. Protein product: CAISEGGETQYF.